This TCR beta chain was documented in a study of identical twins. This clonotype has at least ten counts. The antigen is undetermined. Each cDNA held unique molecular identifiers, and template switching gave it a universal primer site. From the 5' RACE reads, TCRdb called clonotypes with MiXCR, one entry per CDR3 protein. This sample carries hundreds of thousands of distinct CDR3 sequences, 8.5% to 9% of them seen once, and the ten largest clones take more than 0.75%. The length of the CDR3 is 12 residues. Germline V gene data show CDR1 as SEHNR and CDR2 as FQNEAQ (reference sequence). The V end lost 5 bases, the J end lost 7 bases, and 8 bases lay between the germline ends. Study outcomes and limitations: Twin pairs had excess sharing that was weaker in beta out-of-frame sequences. When twins shared out-of-frame alpha sequences, those sequences had excess low generation probability. Abundant cord blood beta clonotypes carried fewer insertions; memory repertoires showed none.

Separately, the same data were catalogued under a study of yellow fever vaccine responses in identical twins.

This clonotype originated in a young woman in good health. Sequenced material: PBMCs. The V call is TRBV7-9, the J call TRBJ2-2; no clear D gene. The DNA for the CDR3 is TGTGCCAGCAGCCAAGCCCTCGGGGAGCTGTTTTTT. Translated: CASSQALGELFF.